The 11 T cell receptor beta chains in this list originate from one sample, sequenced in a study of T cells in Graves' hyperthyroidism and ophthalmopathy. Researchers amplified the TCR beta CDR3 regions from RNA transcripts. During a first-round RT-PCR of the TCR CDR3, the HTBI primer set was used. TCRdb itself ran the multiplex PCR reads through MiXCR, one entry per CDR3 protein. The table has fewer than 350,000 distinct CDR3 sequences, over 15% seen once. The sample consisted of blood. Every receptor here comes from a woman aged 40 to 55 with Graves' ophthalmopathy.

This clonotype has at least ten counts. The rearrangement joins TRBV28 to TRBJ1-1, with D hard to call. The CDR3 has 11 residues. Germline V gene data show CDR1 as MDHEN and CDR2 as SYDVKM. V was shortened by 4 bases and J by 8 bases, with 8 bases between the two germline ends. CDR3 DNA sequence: TGTGCCAGCAGTTATCGCCACGAAGCTTTCTTT. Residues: CASSYRHEAFF.

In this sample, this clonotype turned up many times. The CDR3 sequence: CASSARAGLEKLFF. In DNA, the CDR3 is TGTGCCAGCAGTGCGCGTGCAGGGCTCGAAAAACTGTTTTTT. The chain combines TRBV6-1 with TRBJ1-4; D perhaps matches TRBD1 (5 bases). This CDR3 spans 14 amino acids. Trimming took off 4 bases at V and 8 bases at J, with 14 bases between the two ends. Germline values: CDR1 MNHNS, CDR2 SASEGT.

In nucleotides, the CDR3 is TGTGCCTGGAGTACCTCGGGACTGGGAGATCAGCCCCAGCATTTT. This gives the protein CAWSTSGLGDQPQHF. V gene TRBV30 combines with J gene TRBJ1-5; TRBD1 is a possible D gene (5 bases). Between the trimmed V and J ends, which lost 2 bases and 5 bases, there was a span of 16 bases. Germline V gene sequence: CDR1 GTSNPN, CDR2 SVGIG (reference sequence). The CDR3 loop spans 15 amino acids.

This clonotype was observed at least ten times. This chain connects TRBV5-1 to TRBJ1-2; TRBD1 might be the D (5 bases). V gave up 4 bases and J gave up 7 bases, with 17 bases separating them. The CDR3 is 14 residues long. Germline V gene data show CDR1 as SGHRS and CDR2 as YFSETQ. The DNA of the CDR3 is TGCGCCAGCAGCCCATACGCCCGGGACCGTGGCTACACCTTC. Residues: CASSPYARDRGYTF. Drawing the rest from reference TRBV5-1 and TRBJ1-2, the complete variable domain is KAGVTQTPRYLIKTRGQQVTLSCSPISGHRSVSWYQQTPGQGLQFLFEYFSETQRNKGNFPGRFSGRQFSNSRSEMNVSTLELGDSALYLCASSPYARDRGYTFGSGTRLTVV.

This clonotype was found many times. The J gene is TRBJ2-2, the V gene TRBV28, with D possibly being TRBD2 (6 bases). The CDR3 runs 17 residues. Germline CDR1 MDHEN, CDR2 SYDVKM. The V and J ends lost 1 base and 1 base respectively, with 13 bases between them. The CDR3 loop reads CASSLSGDRRNTGELFF. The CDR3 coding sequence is TGTGCCAGCAGTTTATCGGGAGATCGACGGAACACCGGGGAGCTGTTTTTT.

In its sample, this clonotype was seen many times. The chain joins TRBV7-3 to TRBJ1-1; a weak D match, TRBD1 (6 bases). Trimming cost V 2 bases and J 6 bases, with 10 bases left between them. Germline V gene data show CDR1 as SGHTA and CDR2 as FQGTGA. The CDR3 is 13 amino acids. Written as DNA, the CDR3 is TGTGCCAGCAGCTTAGGACAGAGATCTGAAGCTTTCTTT. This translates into CASSLGQRSEAFF.

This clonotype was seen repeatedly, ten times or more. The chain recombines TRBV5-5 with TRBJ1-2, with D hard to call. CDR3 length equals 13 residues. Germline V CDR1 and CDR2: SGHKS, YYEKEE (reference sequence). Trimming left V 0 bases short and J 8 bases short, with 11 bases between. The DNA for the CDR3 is TGTGCCAGCAGCTTGGGATCCGTTGGAGGCTACACCTTC. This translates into CASSLGSVGGYTF. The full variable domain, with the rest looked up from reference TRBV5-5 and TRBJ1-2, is DAGVTQSPTHLIKTRGQQVTLRCSPISGHKSVSWYQQVLGQGPQFIFQYYEKEERGRGNFPDRFSARQFPNYSSELNVNALLLGDSALYLCASSLGSVGGYTFGSGTRLTVV.

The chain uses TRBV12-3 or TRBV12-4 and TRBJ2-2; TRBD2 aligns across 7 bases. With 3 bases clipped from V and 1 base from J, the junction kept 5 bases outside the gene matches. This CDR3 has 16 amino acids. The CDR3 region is CASSFRLAENTGELFF. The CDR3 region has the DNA TGTGCCAGCAGTTTTAGGCTAGCGGAGAACACCGGGGAGCTGTTTTTT.

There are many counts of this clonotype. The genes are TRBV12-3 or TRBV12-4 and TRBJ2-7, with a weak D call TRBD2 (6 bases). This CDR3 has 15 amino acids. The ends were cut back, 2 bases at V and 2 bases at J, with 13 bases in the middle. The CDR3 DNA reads TGTGCCAGCAGTTTAAGTTCCGGGGGAACCTACGAGCAGTACTTC. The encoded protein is CASSLSSGGTYEQYF.

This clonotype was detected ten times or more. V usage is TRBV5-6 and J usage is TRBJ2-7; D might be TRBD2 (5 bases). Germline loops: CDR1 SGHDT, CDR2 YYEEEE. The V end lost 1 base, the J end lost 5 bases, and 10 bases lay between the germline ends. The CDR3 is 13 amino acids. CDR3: CASSLSGTDEQYF. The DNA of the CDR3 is TGTGCCAGCAGCTTGTCGGGAACCGACGAGCAGTACTTC.

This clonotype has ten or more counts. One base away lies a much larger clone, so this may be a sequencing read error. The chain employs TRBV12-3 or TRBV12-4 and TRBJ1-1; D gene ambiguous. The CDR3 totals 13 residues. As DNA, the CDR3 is TGTGCCAGCAGCTTCTCCCGGGCCACTGAAGCTTCCTTT. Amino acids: CASSFSRATEASF.